Listed below are T cell receptor beta chains from one sample, sequenced in a study of blood T cell repertoires in COVID-19. Sequenced by immunoSEQ multiplex PCR; TCRdb stores in-frame clones only, minus some. The sample lists some 200,000 clones, approximately 90% occurring once. Sequencing was performed on peripheral blood. Source of these receptors: a young man with acute or convalescent COVID-19. CDR3s include the opening cysteine and the closing phenylalanine or tryptophan. The D gene is left open where the match is weak. Expanded clones get a size class; other rows say once, few or many, or leave the size out.

v_call	d_call	j_call	cdr3_length	clone_size	cdr3_aa	cdr3_nt
TRBV28	-	TRBJ1-4	14	-	CATRESGGEEKLFF	TGTGCCACCCGGGAATCAGGTGGGGAGGAAAAACTGTTTTTT
TRBV7-9	-	TRBJ2-3	17	once	CASSAYRGSRLTDTQYF	TGTGCCAGCAGCGCATATAGGGGATCCCGTCTCACAGATACGCAGTATTTT
TRBV11-2	-	TRBJ2-7	14	once	CASSLSTLAYEQYF	TGTGCCAGCAGCTTATCTACGTTGGCCTACGAGCAGTACTTC
TRBV27	TRBD2	TRBJ2-7	16	-	CASTSSGAGVPYEQYF	TGTGCCAGCACCTCGTCGGGAGCGGGGGTTCCCTACGAGCAGTACTTC
TRBV19	-	TRBJ1-4	16	-	CASSKTGLTTNEKLFF	TGTGCCAGTAGTAAGACAGGACTCACAACTAATGAAAAACTGTTTTTT
TRBV5-1	-	TRBJ1-5	14	-	CASSLGGGGQPQHF	TGCGCCAGCAGCTTGGGTGGGGGGGGTCAGCCCCAGCATTTT
TRBV27	TRBD1	TRBJ1-5	14	-	CASSLGQGNQPQHF	TGTGCCAGCAGTTTAGGACAGGGGAATCAGCCCCAGCATTTT
TRBV6-5	-	TRBJ1-5	15	-	CASSYKAGRNQPQHF	TGTGCCAGCAGTTACAAAGCAGGTCGAAATCAGCCCCAGCATTTT
TRBV19	-	TRBJ2-7	12	-	CASSPGTYEQYF	TGTGCCAGTAGCCCCGGGACCTACGAGCAGTACTTC
TRBV29-1	-	TRBJ1-2	11	few	CSVARNYGYTF	TGCAGCGTTGCCAGGAACTATGGCTACACCTTC
TRBV6-5	-	TRBJ1-6	15	-	CASSPSRPHNSPLHF	TGTGCCAGCAGCCCCTCGAGGCCCCATAATTCACCCCTCCACTTT
TRBV19	TRBD1	TRBJ1-2	16	-	CASRDGRQGRGNGYTF	TGTGCCAGTAGAGATGGAAGACAGGGCCGGGGTAATGGCTACACCTTC
TRBV6-5	TRBD1	TRBJ1-5	14	-	CASGQDYSNQPQHF	TGTGCCAGCGGACAGGACTATAGCAATCAGCCCCAGCATTTT
TRBV11-3	-	TRBJ2-2	16	-	CASSWEAAANTGELFF	TGTGCCAGCAGCTGGGAAGCGGCAGCGAACACCGGGGAGCTGTTTTTT
TRBV10-2	TRBD2	TRBJ2-3	18	-	CASSAGLAGGPFADTQYF	TGCGCCAGCAGCGCGGGACTAGCGGGAGGGCCTTTTGCTGATACGCAGTATTTT
TRBV24-1	TRBD2	TRBJ2-2	14	-	CATSRVAGTGELFF	TGTGCCACCAGTCGAGTAGCGGGGACCGGGGAGCTGTTTTTT